This T cell receptor (beta chain) was found in a study of T cells in narcolepsy. Study results and limitations: Comparing one patient's CSF and blood CD4+ clonotypes highlighted HCRT- and TRIB2-specific autoreactive clonotypes.

CDR3 length: 15 amino acids. The ends lost 8 bases at V and 4 bases at J; junction bases unmatched: 15. The V gene's germline CDR1 is SQVTM and CDR2 ANQGSEA. Data came from immunoSEQ multiplex PCR; TCRdb stores just in-frame clones and leaves some out. The sample has 20,000 to 30,000 clones, around 63% seen once; the top ten hold roughly an eighth. Comments on this clone: Its antigen is unknown.

The material sequenced was memory (CD45RA-) CD4+ T cells from blood. The rearrangement uses TRBV29-1 and TRBJ1-2; 8 bases agree with TRBD1. The sequence came from a human donor in good health. CDR3 sequence (DNA): TGCAGCATTGCGAGACCGGGACAGGAGTTCTATGGCTACACCTTC. It translates to CSIARPGQEFYGYTF.